Listed below are T cell receptor beta chains from one sample, sequenced in a study of identical twins. TCRdb used MiXCR to reprocess the 5' RACE reads, holding one entry per CDR3 protein. Of around 680,000 distinct CDR3 sequences in the sample, around 8.6% are singletons; the top ten hold 0.8% to 1%. These data were likewise used in another study, on yellow fever vaccine responses in identical twins.

Material for sequencing was PBMCs. The receptors were sampled from a woman under 30 in good health. The CDR3 runs from the conserved cysteine through the conserved F or W. Each record gives: D gene, clone size, V gene, J gene, CDR3 protein, CDR3 DNA. The D gene is left open where the match is weak. Rows give clone size only sometimes, using once, few, many, or a class for an expanded clone.

.,few,TRBV18,TRBJ2-7,CASSPRGVSYEQYF,TGTGCCAGCTCACCTAGGGGCGTCTCCTACGAGCAGTACTTC
.,few,TRBV5-1,TRBJ2-7,CASSFQGRGIGYEQYF,TGCGCCAGCAGCTTTCAGGGTCGGGGGATAGGCTACGAGCAGTACTTC
TRBD2,few,TRBV16,TRBJ2-7,CASSQWVAGGPGEQYF,TGTGCCAGCAGCCAATGGGTAGCGGGAGGGCCTGGCGAGCAGTACTTC
.,many,TRBV20-1,TRBJ2-3,CSARVRVSTDTQYF,TGCAGTGCTAGAGTTAGAGTTTCCACAGATACGCAGTATTTT
TRBD2,many,TRBV12-3/TRBV12-4,TRBJ2-3,CASSPTSESTDTQYF,TGTGCCAGCAGCCCCACTAGCGAGAGCACAGATACGCAGTATTTT
TRBD2,.,TRBV5-1,TRBJ2-7,CASSLTTSGFSYEQYF,TGCGCCAGCAGCTTGACGACTAGCGGGTTCTCCTACGAGCAGTACTTC
TRBD2,few,TRBV20-1,TRBJ2-2,CSARNSGGAYGELFF,TGCAGTGCTAGGAATAGCGGGGGGGCGTACGGGGAGCTGTTTTTT
TRBD2,.,TRBV18,TRBJ2-5,CASSPSLASGSGGTQYF,TGTGCCAGCTCACCAAGCTTGGCTAGCGGATCCGGGGGGACCCAGTACTTC
.,few,TRBV20-1,TRBJ2-1,CSVTRLSNEQFF,TGCAGTGTCACAAGATTGTCCAATGAGCAGTTCTTC
.,.,TRBV20-1,TRBJ2-3,CSALSGRWGTDTQYF,TGCAGTGCTCTATCAGGGAGGTGGGGCACAGATACGCAGTATTTT
.,.,TRBV3-1,TRBJ2-3,CASSQDGVAETDTQYF,TGTGCCAGCAGCCAAGATGGAGTAGCGGAAACAGATACGCAGTATTTT
TRBD1,.,TRBV4-1,TRBJ2-5,CASSQDWIQGQGEWETQYF,TGCGCCAGCAGCCAAGACTGGATTCAGGGACAGGGAGAGTGGGAGACCCAGTACTTC
TRBD2,.,TRBV18,TRBJ2-7,CASSPRPLAALEGEQYF,TGTGCCAGCTCACCACGACCACTAGCGGCCTTAGAGGGCGAGCAGTACTTC
.,.,TRBV2,TRBJ2-7,CASSEAGHQSYEQYF,TGTGCCAGCAGTGAAGCGGGACATCAGTCCTACGAGCAGTACTTC
.,.,TRBV6-5,TRBJ2-7,CASTQGYEQYF,TGTGCCAGCACCCAGGGCTACGAGCAGTACTTC
.,few,TRBV4-1,TRBJ1-3,CASSQESVVGSGNTIYF,TGCGCCAGCAGCCAAGAGTCTGTAGTAGGCTCTGGAAACACCATATATTTT
TRBD2,few,TRBV18,TRBJ2-7,CASSQTGLAGFYEQYF,TGTGCCAGCTCACAGACAGGACTAGCGGGATTCTACGAGCAGTACTTC
.,.,TRBV10-2,TRBJ2-7,CASSALAGTFYEQYF,TGCGCCAGCAGTGCGCTAGCTGGGACTTTTTACGAGCAGTACTTC
.,few,TRBV9,TRBJ1-2,CASSVGPGSAGGGYTF,TGTGCCAGCAGCGTAGGGCCAGGGAGCGCGGGCGGTGGCTACACCTTC
TRBD2,many,TRBV29-1,TRBJ2-2,CSVEGGGTNTGELFF,TGCAGCGTTGAGGGCGGGGGGACGAACACCGGGGAGCTGTTTTTT
.,few,TRBV7-2,TRBJ1-4,CASSLGRFDEKLFF,TGTGCCAGCAGCTTAGGGCGATTCGATGAAAAACTGTTTTTT
.,many,TRBV5-5,TRBJ2-1,CASSPWAQRNEQFF,TGTGCCAGCAGCCCCTGGGCCCAAAGGAATGAGCAGTTCTTC